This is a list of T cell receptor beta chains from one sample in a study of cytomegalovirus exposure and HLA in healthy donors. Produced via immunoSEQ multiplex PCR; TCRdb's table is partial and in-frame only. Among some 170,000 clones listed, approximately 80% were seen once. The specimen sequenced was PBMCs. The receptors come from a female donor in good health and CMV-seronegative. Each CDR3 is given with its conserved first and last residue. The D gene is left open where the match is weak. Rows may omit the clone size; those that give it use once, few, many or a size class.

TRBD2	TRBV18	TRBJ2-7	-	TGTGCCAGCTCTCAGGCTAGCGGGAGGAGATACGAGCAGTACTTC	CASSQASGRRYEQYF
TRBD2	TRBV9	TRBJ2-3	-	TGTGCCAGCAGGGGGGGACTAGCGGCTACAGATACGCAGTATTTT	CASRGGLAATDTQYF
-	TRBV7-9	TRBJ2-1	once	TGTGCCAGCAGCCGTGGGGACACAGCGAACAATGAGCAGTTCTTC	CASSRGDTANNEQFF
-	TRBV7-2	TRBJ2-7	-	TGTGCCAGCAGCTTAGGGGCCAGCCTCCCGTACTTC	CASSLGASLPYF
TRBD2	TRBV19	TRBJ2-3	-	TGTGCCAGTAGTATGGGGGGGGGCACAGATACGCAGTATTTT	CASSMGGGTDTQYF
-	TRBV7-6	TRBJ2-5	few	TGTGCCAGCAGCTTAGCCCCAGCGTACAGGGATCAAGAGACCCAGTACTTC	CASSLAPAYRDQETQYF
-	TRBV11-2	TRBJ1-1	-	TGTGCCAGCAGCTTAGCAGGGGTGGACACTGAAGCTTTCTTT	CASSLAGVDTEAFF
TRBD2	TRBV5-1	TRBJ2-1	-	TGCGCCAGCACCCGGGGGGAGTCCTACAATGAGCAGTTCTTC	CASTRGESYNEQFF
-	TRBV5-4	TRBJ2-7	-	TGTGCCAGCAGCACCGGCGGACAGAGCTCCTACGAGCAGTACTTC	CASSTGGQSSYEQYF
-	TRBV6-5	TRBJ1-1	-	TGTGCCAGCACCCCAGCCCTTGACAGGAACACTGAAGCTTTCTTT	CASTPALDRNTEAFF
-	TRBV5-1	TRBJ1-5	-	TGCGCCAGCAGCTCCATCGAGTATGGACTTCTCAATCAGCCCCAGCATTTT	CASSSIEYGLLNQPQHF
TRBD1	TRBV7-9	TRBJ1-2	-	TGTGCCAGCAGCCCGGGGACAGGGGTCAATGGCTACACCTTC	CASSPGTGVNGYTF
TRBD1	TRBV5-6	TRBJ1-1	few	TGTGCCAGCAGCTTTTTTGGGACAGGGGAAACTGAAGCTTTCTTT	CASSFFGTGETEAFF
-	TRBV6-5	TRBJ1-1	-	TGTGCCAGCAGTTACGGCCGAGGAACTGAAGCTTTCTTT	CASSYGRGTEAFF
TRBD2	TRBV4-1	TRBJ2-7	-	TGCGCCAGCAGCCAAAAGGGCCCAGCGGGAGGCTCAAACGAGCAGTACTTC	CASSQKGPAGGSNEQYF
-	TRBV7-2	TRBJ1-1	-	TGTGCCAGCAGCTCCCAGGGAAGTAGGACTGAAGCTTTCTTT	CASSSQGSRTEAFF
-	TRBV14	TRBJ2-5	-	TGTGCCAGCAGCCAAGGGCGGGAGACCCAGTACTTC	CASSQGRETQYF
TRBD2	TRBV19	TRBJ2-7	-	TGTGCCAGTAGCGGGAGGTTCTACGAGCAGTACTTC	CASSGRFYEQYF
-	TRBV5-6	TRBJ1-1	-	TGTGCCAGCAGCTTCGGTACTGAAGCTTTCTTT	CASSFGTEAFF
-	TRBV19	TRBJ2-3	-	TGTGCCAGTAGTCCACTCAGGGTCCCCACAGATACGCAGTATTTT	CASSPLRVPTDTQYF
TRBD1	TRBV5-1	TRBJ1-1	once	TGCGCCAGCAGCCCGACAGGGATTATCACTGAAGCTTTCTTT	CASSPTGIITEAFF
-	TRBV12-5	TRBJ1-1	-	TGTGCTAGTGCCTTCTCGACTGAAGCTTTCTTT	CASAFSTEAFF
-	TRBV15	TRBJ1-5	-	TGTGCCACCAGCAGAGGACAGCTAGATCAGCCCCAGCATTTT	CATSRGQLDQPQHF
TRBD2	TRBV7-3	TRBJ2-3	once	TGTGCCAGCAGCCTACAGAGCGGGAGGGCCGATACGCAGTATTTT	CASSLQSGRADTQYF
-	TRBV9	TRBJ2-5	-	TGTGCCAGCAGCGTAGGTGGGGCGTGGGAGACCCAGTACTTC	CASSVGGAWETQYF
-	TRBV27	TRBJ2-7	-	TGTGCCAGCAGTGTTGCGGGGCTGGAGCAGTACTTC	CASSVAGLEQYF
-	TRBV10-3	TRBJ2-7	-	TGTGCCATCCAGGACACCCTCAGGAACGAGCAGTACTTC	CAIQDTLRNEQYF
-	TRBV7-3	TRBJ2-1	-	TGTGCCAGCAGCTACACGATCCAAGACAATGAGCAGTTCTTC	CASSYTIQDNEQFF
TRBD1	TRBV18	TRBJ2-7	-	TGTGCCAGCTCACCAGGGACAGGGGTCTTAGGAGGAGCCTACGAGCAGTACTTC	CASSPGTGVLGGAYEQYF
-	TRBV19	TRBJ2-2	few	TGTGCCAGTAGTCCGCCCGGGGGAACCGGGGAGCTGTTTTTT	CASSPPGGTGELFF
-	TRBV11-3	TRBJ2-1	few	TGTGCCAGCAGCAAAACGGTTTCAAATGAGCAGTTCTTC	CASSKTVSNEQFF